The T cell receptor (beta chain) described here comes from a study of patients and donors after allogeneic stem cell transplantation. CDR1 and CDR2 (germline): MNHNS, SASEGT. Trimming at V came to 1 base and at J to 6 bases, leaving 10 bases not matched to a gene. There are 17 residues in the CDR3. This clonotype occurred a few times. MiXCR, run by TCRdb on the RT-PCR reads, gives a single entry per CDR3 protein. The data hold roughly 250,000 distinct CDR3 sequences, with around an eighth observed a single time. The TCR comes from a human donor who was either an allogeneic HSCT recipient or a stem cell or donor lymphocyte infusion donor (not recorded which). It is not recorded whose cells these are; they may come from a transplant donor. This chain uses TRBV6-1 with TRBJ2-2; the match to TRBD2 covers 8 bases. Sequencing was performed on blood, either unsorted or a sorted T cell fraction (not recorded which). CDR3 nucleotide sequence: TGTGCCAGCAGTGAAGGGTCGGGGGGGCCCTCTGCCGGGGAGCTGTTTTTT. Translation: CASSEGSGGPSAGELFF.